This TCR beta chain was identified in a study of blood T cells in healthy people across ages. Broader study findings: Naive and antigen-experienced cells were not separated, limiting conclusive comparison.

The study recruited healthy Caucasian donors from Russia who were aged roughly 6 to 95. The CDR3 is 17 residues long. Trimming removed 4 bases from V and 0 bases from J; junction bases left unmatched: 10. Germline CDR1 and CDR2: LNHDA and SQIVND (reference sequence). A J-beta primer mix and a sample-barcoded 5' primer were used in a second PCR of roughly 7 to 12 cycles. TCRdb re-called the 5' RACE reads with MiXCR, one entry per CDR3 protein. The table lists around 520,000 distinct CDR3 sequences, roughly a quarter of them singletons. A word on this clonotype: The target antigen is unknown.

The same data also went into a second study, on T cells of mothers and their children. In that study: A few healthy Caucasian mothers gave samples, and so did their six children. The analysis detected no persistent microchimeric T cell clones.

The sample comprised blood. The chain joins TRBV19 to TRBJ2-7, with 9 bases lining up with TRBD1. The sequence came from a boy aged 2 to 10 in good health. CDR3 DNA sequence: TGTGCCAGTAGTACTAAGGGACAGGGACTTTCCTCCTACGAGCAGTACTTC. Translating it yields CASSTKGQGLSSYEQYF.